This entry lists 23 T cell receptor beta chains sequenced from one sample in a study of human T cells and chemical hapten exposure. As to time point: pre-sensitization, week 0. Treatment specified: therapeutic diphenylcyclopropenone sensitization with weekly scalp DPC. One entry per CDR3 protein results from TCRdb running MiXCR on the RACE reads. The sample yields approximately 400,000 distinct CDR3 sequences, 5.1% seen once. The sequencing here drew on whole blood, taken in connection with sensitization to the hapten diphenylcyclopropenone (DPC). Receptor source: a woman in her forties or fifties with alopecia areata. Some clones in this sample may be carry-over from other donors' samples.

This clonotype was seen repeatedly, ten times or more. This chain joins TRBV27 and TRBJ2-7; 10 positions agree with TRBD2. The germline V gene has CDR1 MNHEY and CDR2 SMNVEV (reference sequence). V lost 6 bases to trimming and J lost 5 bases; unmatched junction nucleotides: 13. This CDR3 has 16 residues. The CDR3 DNA sequence: TGTGCCAGCAGGCCGTCCAGCGGGGGGGCCAGCAACGAGCAGTACTTC. This codes for CASRPSSGGASNEQYF.

This clonotype was found a few times. The chain uses TRBV24-1 and TRBJ2-3; 13 positions match TRBD2. The CDR3 length is 17 residues. After removal of 3 bases from V and 8 bases from J, the junction contained 10 bases not matched to a gene. CDR1 KGHDR and CDR2 SFDVKD come from the germline V gene. CDR3 coding DNA: TGTGCCACCAGTGATCCCACTAGCGGGGGGGCCGGTGGTACGCAGTATTTT. Its protein product is CATSDPTSGGAGGTQYF.

This clonotype has ten or more counts. J is TRBJ2-7 and V is TRBV24-1; TRBD2 agrees at 7 bases. CDR1 and CDR2 from the germline V gene are KGHDR and SFDVKD. This CDR3 is 14 amino acids long. V lost 3 bases and J lost 2; bases outside the gene matches: 3. DNA for the CDR3: TGTGCCACCAGTGATCAAGCGGGGCCCTACGAGCAGTACTTC. Encoded protein: CATSDQAGPYEQYF.

The rearrangement uses TRBV6-2 or TRBV6-3 and TRBJ2-1; D perhaps matches TRBD2 (5 bases). Germline V gene sequence: CDR1 MNHEY, CDR2 SVGEGT. V was clipped by 4 bases and J by 6 bases, with 16 bases between them. CDR3 length: 15 amino acids. The CDR3 DNA is TGTGCCAGCAGTTTCGGGATCCTCGGAGGCAATGAGCAGTTCTTC. Residues: CASSFGILGGNEQFF.

This clonotype was picked up a small number of times. The chain has TRBV18 and TRBJ2-3; D is unclear. This CDR3 is built from 15 residues. V dropped 4 bases and J dropped 2 bases, with 13 bases sitting between them. CDR1 and CDR2 from the germline V gene are KGHSH and LQKENI. CDR3 in amino acids: CASSQEATFTDTQYF. The CDR3 DNA is TGTGCCAGCTCACAGGAAGCAACTTTCACAGATACGCAGTATTTT.

The chain couples TRBV5-5 to TRBJ1-1; D uncertain. The CDR3 contains 16 residues. The V gene lost 1 base and the J gene lost 0 bases, with 13 bases spanning the gap. Germline V lookup: CDR1 SGHKS, CDR2 YYEKEE (reference sequence). CDR3 nucleotides: TGTGCCAGCAGCTTGTCTGTGGGTACAGTGAACACTGAAGCTTTCTTT. Translation gives CASSLSVGTVNTEAFF.

This clonotype was detected ten times or more. The V and J genes are TRBV10-1 and TRBJ2-6; the match to TRBD1 covers 7 bases. Germline V gives CDR1 WNHNN, CDR2 SYGVQD (reference sequence). J gave up 1 base and V 6 bases, and 9 bases lay outside the gene matches. The CDR3 has 17 residues. CDR3 nucleotide sequence: TGCGCCAGCAGCAGGACAGGTACCCAGTCTGGGGCCAACGTCCTGACTTTC. It is translated as CASSRTGTQSGANVLTF.

V gene TRBV6-1 combines with J gene TRBJ1-1, with D unclear. Germline CDR1 is MNHNS and CDR2 is SASEGT. This CDR3 contains 11 residues. V lost 1 base and J lost 10, with 7 bases in between. CDR3 DNA sequence: TGTGCCAGCAGTGAAGACATTGTAGCTTTCTTT. This encodes CASSEDIVAFF.

This clonotype has at least ten counts. The chain has TRBV6-5 and TRBJ2-2; the D gene is possibly TRBD1 (5 bases). There are 16 residues in the CDR3. Trimming shortened V by 2 bases and J by 4 bases, and 14 bases separated the two germline ends. Germline V gives CDR1 MNHEY, CDR2 SVGAGI. The CDR3 spells CASSYRFFQGTGELFF. Here the CDR3 DNA reads TGTGCCAGCAGTTACCGGTTCTTTCAGGGCACCGGGGAGCTGTTTTTT.

This rearrangement joins TRBV15 to TRBJ2-1; 9 bases agree with TRBD2. Germline V lookup: CDR1 LNHNV, CDR2 YYDKDF (reference sequence). The CDR3 totals 15 residues. V was clipped by 5 bases and J by 0 bases; unmatched bases: 2. The CDR3 DNA follows: TGTGCCACCAGCCTTAGCGGGAGCTCCTACAATGAGCAGTTCTTC. Translated: CATSLSGSSYNEQFF.

The CDR3 region is CAISETLGTDTQYF. CDR3 DNA sequence: TGTGCCATCAGTGAAACCCTAGGCACAGATACGCAGTATTTT. The chain recombines TRBV10-3 with TRBJ2-3; no definite D call. The CDR3 runs 14 residues. V lost 3 bases and J 1 base, leaving 8 bases between the germline ends. CDR1 and CDR2 (germline): ENHRY, SYGVKD.

The chain carries TRBV6-6 and TRBJ2-6; perhaps TRBD2 as D (5 bases). Germline V gene sequence: CDR1 MNHNY, CDR2 SVGAGI (reference sequence). The CDR3 length is 15 residues. Deletions cut 2 bases from V and 3 bases from J, with 8 bases between. The CDR3 DNA reads TGTGCCAGCAGTTACCCCGGGGATGGGGCCAACGTCCTGACTTTC. This gives the protein CASSYPGDGANVLTF.

This clonotype came up many times. This chain links TRBV7-8 with TRBJ1-2; possible D gene TRBD1, 6 bases. Germline V lookup: CDR1 SGHVS, CDR2 FQNEAQ. This CDR3 is built from 15 residues. Trimming stripped 4 bases from V and 4 bases from J, with 16 bases between. For the CDR3, the DNA is TGTGCCAGCAGCTACGACATGTGGGGGCGCTATGGCTACACCTTC. This gives the protein CASSYDMWGRYGYTF.

The chain links TRBV5-1 to TRBJ2-3; no clear D gene. The CDR3 extends over 12 amino acids. Trimming removed 2 bases at V and 8 bases at J, with 9 bases between. Germline assignment: CDR1 SGHRS and CDR2 YFSETQ. For the CDR3, the DNA is TGCGCCAGCAGCTTAAAGCCCCCTACGCAGTATTTT. Its translation: CASSLKPPTQYF.

This clonotype was observed a handful of times. The rearrangement links TRBV7-2 to TRBJ1-1, with 7 positions matching TRBD1. This CDR3 has 15 amino acids. V dropped 5 bases and J dropped 10; count of bases not matched to a gene: 16. Germline lookup yields CDR1 SGHTA and CDR2 FQGNSA. DNA for the CDR3: TGTGCCAGCAGCCTATCCGTAACAGGGGTGGTTAGAGCTTTCTTT. Residues: CASSLSVTGVVRAFF.

The V gene is TRBV13, the J gene TRBJ2-1; D possibly corresponds to TRBD1 (5 bases). The CDR3 loop spans 14 amino acids. From germline, CDR1 is PRHDT and CDR2 FYEKMQ (reference sequence). V was shortened by 5 bases and J by 6 bases, with 14 bases between the two germline ends. As DNA, the CDR3 is TGTGCCAGCAGCACTCAGGCCCAGGGCAATGAGCAGTTCTTC. Its translation is CASSTQAQGNEQFF.

This clonotype occurred a few times. The DNA of the CDR3 is TGTGCCAGCAGCCAAGAAGGTTATGAGCAGTTCTTC. This translates into CASSQEGYEQFF. The gene calls are TRBV3-1 and TRBJ2-1; D is undetermined. The germline V and J ends were trimmed by 0 bases and 8 bases, with 5 bases remaining between them. The CDR3 is made up of 12 amino acids. The germline V gene encodes CDR1 LGHDT and CDR2 YNNKEL (reference sequence).

This clonotype appeared many times. The J gene is TRBJ2-1, the V gene TRBV24-1, with 7 nucleotides matching TRBD2. Germline CDR1 is KGHDR and CDR2 is SFDVKD. The junction had 13 bases not matched to a gene; V was cut back by 4 bases and J by 5 bases. CDR3 size: 17 residues. Here the CDR3 DNA reads TGTGCCACCAGTGACCCCGGGGGTGCGGGGGAAAACAATGAGCAGTTCTTC. Protein sequence: CATSDPGGAGENNEQFF.

Ten or more counts support this clonotype. The chain links TRBV5-1 to TRBJ2-7; 7 nucleotides match TRBD1. CDR1 is SGHRS, CDR2 YFSETQ, per germline. The trim removed 4 bases at V and 2 bases at J, leaving 6 bases unmatched. This CDR3 spans 14 amino acids. The CDR3 region is CASSPAGTAYEQYF. In nucleotides, the CDR3 is TGCGCCAGCAGCCCGGCCGGGACAGCCTACGAGCAGTACTTC.

This clonotype was recorded at least ten times. The gene calls are TRBV6-5 and TRBJ2-3, with 8 bases lining up with TRBD1. The CDR3 contains 12 residues. CDR1 is MNHEY, CDR2 SVGAGI, per germline. After removal of 6 bases from V and 8 bases from J, the junction contained 4 bases not matched to a gene. The CDR3 DNA reads TGTGCCAGCAGCCCTACAGGGGGTACGCAGTATTTT. Encoded protein: CASSPTGGTQYF.

There are many counts of this clonotype. One end of the junction does not line up with germline, which may come from a read error. The chain uses TRBV5-1 and TRBJ2-3; D is uncertain. The CDR3 is 13 residues long. Germline V CDR1 and CDR2: SGHRS, YFSETQ. CDR3 sequence (DNA): TGCGCCAGCAGATTGGAATCGCGAGATACGCAGTATTTT. This codes for CASRLESRDTQYF. Using reference TRBV5-1 and TRBJ2-3 for the parts outside the CDR3, the full variable domain is KAGVTQTPRYLIKTRGQQVTLSCSPISGHRSVSWYQQTPGQGLQFLFEYFSETQRNKGNFPGRFSGRQFSNSRSEMNVSTLELGDSALYLCASRLESRDTQYFGPGTRLTVL.

The sample holds many counts of this clonotype. This chain connects TRBV29-1 to TRBJ2-5, with 9 bases matching TRBD1. Germline loops: CDR1 SQVTM, CDR2 ANQGSEA. This CDR3 is built from 12 residues. Trimming at V came to 6 bases and at J to 9 bases, leaving 8 bases not matched to a gene. The CDR3 sequence is CSVGQGRGPQYF. The CDR3 DNA sequence: TGCAGCGTGGGACAGGGACGGGGGCCCCAGTACTTC.

Many counts were recorded for this clonotype. V gene TRBV29-1 combines with J gene TRBJ1-1, with D unresolved. Germline loops: CDR1 SQVTM, CDR2 ANQGSEA. The germline V and J ends were trimmed by 6 bases and 5 bases, with 7 bases remaining between them. This CDR3 is built from 10 residues. The CDR3, as DNA: TGCAGCGTGGGCGAGACTGAAGCTTTCTTT. Its protein product is CSVGETEAFF.